The T cell receptor (beta chain) under discussion was sequenced for a study of cytomegalovirus exposure and HLA in healthy donors. On the study more broadly: From HLA-typed donors, an early data release held 70 million to 95 million unique TCRs. Caucasian-associated ancestry cluster membership applied to less than 85% of about 370 genotyped donors. Study-wide points: Earlier analysis found most TCR beta V segments productive about 87% or about 30% of the time.

Both 60 Vbeta primers and 13 Jbeta primers went into the PCR. Per the original methods: The count from a later analysis was some 81 million unique TCR beta chains, some 12 million of them shared. The repertoire was sequenced with immunoSEQ multiplex PCR; TCRdb's copy has only in-frame clones and lacks some. V and J calls plus clone size are reproduced from that table; the DNA served to infer D and trimming. This table has under 100,000 clones, roughly 64% appearing once. Germline V gene data show CDR1 as PRHDT and CDR2 as FYEKMQ (reference sequence). Trimming removed 5 bases at V and 0 bases at J, with 10 bases between. The CDR3 is 14 amino acids. Turning to this clone: Its antigen remains unknown.

Sequencing input: PBMCs. This receptor was taken from a woman between 40 and 50 years old in good health and CMV-seropositive. This chain joins TRBV13 and TRBJ2-5, with D possibly matching TRBD2 (6 bases). DNA for the CDR3: TGTGCCAGCAGCCGTGGACTAAACCAAGAGACCCAGTACTTC. Translation: CASSRGLNQETQYF.